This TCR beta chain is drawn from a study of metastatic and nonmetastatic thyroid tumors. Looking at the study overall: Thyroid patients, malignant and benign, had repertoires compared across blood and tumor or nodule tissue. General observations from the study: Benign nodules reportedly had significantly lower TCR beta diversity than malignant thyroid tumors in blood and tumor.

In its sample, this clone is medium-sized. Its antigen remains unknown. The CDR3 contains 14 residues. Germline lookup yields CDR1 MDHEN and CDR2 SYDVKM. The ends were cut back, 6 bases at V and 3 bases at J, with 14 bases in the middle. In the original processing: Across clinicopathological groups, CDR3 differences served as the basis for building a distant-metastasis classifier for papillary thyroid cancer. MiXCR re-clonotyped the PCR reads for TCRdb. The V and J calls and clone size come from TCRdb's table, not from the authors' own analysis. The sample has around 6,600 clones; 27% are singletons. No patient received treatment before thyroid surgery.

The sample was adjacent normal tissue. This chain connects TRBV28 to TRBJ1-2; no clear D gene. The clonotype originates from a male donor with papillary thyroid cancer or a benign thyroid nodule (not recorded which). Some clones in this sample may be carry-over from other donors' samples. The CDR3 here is CASRVTIADYGYTF. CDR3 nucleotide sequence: TGTGCCAGCAGGGTTACAATCGCAGACTATGGCTACACCTTC.